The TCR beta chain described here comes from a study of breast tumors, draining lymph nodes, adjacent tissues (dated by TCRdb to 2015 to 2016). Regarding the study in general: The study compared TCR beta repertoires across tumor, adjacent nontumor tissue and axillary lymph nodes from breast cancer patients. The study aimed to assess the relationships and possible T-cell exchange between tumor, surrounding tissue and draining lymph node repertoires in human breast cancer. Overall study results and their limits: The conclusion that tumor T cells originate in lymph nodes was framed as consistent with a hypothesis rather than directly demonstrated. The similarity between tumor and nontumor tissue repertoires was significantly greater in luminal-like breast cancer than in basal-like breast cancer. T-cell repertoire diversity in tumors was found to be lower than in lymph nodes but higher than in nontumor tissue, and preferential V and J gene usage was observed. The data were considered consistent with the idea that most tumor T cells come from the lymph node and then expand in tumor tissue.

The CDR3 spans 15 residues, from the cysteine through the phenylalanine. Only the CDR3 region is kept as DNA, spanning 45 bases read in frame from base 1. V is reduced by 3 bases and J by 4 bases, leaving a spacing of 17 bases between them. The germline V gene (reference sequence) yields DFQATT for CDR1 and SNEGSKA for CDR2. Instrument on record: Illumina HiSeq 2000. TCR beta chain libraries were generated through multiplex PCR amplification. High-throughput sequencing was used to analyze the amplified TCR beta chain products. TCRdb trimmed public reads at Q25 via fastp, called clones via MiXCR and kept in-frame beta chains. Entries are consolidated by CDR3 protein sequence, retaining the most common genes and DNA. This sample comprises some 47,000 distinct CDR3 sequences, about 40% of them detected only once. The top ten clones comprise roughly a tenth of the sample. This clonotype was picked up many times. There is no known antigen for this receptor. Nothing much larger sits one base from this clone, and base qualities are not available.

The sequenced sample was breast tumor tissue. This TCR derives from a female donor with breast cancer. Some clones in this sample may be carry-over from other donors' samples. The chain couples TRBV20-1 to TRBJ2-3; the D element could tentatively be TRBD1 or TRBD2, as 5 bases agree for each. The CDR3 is CSASIRGRGADTQYF. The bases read TGCAGTGCTAGTATCCGGGGCCGAGGGGCAGATACGCAGTATTTT.